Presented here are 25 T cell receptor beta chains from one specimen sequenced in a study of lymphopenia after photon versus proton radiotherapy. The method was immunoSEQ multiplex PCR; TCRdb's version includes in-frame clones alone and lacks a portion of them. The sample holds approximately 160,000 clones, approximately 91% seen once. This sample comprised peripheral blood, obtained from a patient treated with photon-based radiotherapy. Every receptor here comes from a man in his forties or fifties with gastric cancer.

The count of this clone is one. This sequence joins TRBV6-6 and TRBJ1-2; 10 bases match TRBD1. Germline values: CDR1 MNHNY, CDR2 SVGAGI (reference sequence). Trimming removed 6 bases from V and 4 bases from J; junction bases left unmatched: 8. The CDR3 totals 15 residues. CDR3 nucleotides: TGTGCCAGCAGACAATCCGGACAGGGGGGCTATGGCTACACCTTC. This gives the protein CASRQSGQGGYGYTF.

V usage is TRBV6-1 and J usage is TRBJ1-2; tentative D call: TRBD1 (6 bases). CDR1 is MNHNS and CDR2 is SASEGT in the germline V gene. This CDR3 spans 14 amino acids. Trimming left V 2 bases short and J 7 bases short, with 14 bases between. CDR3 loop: CASSELGGRVGYTF. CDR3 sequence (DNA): TGTGCCAGCAGTGAATTGGGGGGGCGCGTTGGCTACACCTTC.

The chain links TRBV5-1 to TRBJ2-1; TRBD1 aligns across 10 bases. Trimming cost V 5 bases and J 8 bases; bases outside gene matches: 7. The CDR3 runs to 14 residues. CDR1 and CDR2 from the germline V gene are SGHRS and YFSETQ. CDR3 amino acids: CASRSGTGADEQFF. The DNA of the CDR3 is TGCGCCAGCAGGTCGGGGACAGGGGCCGATGAGCAGTTCTTC.

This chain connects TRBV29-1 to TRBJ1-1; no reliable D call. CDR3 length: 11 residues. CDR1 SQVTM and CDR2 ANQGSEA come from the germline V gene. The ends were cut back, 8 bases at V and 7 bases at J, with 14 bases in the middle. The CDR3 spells CSSYSGSEAFF. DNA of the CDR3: TGCAGCTCCTACTCGGGGAGTGAAGCTTTCTTT.

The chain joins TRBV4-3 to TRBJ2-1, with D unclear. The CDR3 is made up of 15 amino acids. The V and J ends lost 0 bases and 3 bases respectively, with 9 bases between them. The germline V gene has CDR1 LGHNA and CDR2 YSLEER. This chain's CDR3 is CASSQENRVYNEQFF. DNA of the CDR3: TGCGCCAGCAGCCAAGAGAACAGAGTCTACAATGAGCAGTTCTTC.

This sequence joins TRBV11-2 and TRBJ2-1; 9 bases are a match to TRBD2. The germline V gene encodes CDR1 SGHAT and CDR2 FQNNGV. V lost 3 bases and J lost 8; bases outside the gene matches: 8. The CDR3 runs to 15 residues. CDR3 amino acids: CASSFPGLAGYEQFF. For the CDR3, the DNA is TGTGCCAGCAGCTTTCCGGGACTAGCCGGCTATGAGCAGTTCTTC.

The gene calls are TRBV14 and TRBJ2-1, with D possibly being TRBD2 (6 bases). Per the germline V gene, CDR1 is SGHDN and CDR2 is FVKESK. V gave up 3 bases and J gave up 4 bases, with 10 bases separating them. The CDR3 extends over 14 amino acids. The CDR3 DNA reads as TGTGCCAGCAGCCACGGGAGTGGGTACAATGAGCAGTTCTTC. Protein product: CASSHGSGYNEQFF. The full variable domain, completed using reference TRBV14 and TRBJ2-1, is EAGVTQFPSHSVIEKGQTVTLRCDPISGHDNLYWYRRVMGKEIKFLLHFVKESKQDESGMPNNRFLAERTGGTYSTLKVQPAELEDSGVYFCASSHGSGYNEQFFGPGTRLTVL.

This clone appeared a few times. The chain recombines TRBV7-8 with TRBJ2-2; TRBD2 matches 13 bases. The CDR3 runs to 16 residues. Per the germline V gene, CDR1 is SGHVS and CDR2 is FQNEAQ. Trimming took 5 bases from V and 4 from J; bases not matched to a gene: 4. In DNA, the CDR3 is TGTGCCAGCAGCCGAAGACTAGCGGGAGGCACCGGGGAGCTGTTTTTT. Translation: CASSRRLAGGTGELFF.

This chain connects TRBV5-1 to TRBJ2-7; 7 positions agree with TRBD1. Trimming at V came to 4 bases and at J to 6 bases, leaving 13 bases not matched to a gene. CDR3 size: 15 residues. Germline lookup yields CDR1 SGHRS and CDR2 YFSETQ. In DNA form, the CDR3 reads TGCGCCAGCAGCCAGGTCCGGGACAACAGGGGCGAGCAGTACTTC. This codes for CASSQVRDNRGEQYF.

The CDR3 protein is CASRPGQGNSGELFF. The CDR3 nucleotides are TGTGCCAGTAGACCGGGACAGGGAAATTCCGGGGAGCTGTTTTTT. V gene TRBV19 combines with J gene TRBJ2-2; 9 bases are shared with TRBD1. V lost 6 bases, J lost 6 bases, and 8 bases stayed unmatched. This CDR3 contains 15 residues. CDR1 LNHDA and CDR2 SQIVND come from the germline V gene (reference sequence). The entire variable domain, with the rest obtained from reference TRBV19 and TRBJ2-2, is as follows: DGGITQSPKYLFRKEGQNVTLSCEQNLNHDAMYWYRQDPGQGLRLIYYSQIVNDFQKGDIAEGYSVSREKKESFPLTVTSAQKNPTAFYLCASRPGQGNSGELFFGEGSRLTVL.

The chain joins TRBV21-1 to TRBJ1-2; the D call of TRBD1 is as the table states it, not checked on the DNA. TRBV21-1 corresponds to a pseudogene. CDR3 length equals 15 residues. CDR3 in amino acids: CASSKWTGGDYGYTF. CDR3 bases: TGTGCCAGCAGCAAATGGACAGGCGGGGACTATGGCTACACCTTC.

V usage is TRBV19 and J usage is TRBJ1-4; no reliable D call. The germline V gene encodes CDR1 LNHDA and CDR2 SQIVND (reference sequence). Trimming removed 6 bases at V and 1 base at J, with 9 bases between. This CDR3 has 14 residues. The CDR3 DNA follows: TGTGCCAGTAGCCTAGGGCGAACTAATGAAAAACTGTTTTTT. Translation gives CASSLGRTNEKLFF.

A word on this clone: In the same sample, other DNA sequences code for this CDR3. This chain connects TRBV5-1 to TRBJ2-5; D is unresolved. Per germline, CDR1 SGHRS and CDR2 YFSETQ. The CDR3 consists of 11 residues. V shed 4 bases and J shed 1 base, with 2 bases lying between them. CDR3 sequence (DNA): TGCGCCAGCAGCCTCCAAGAGACCCAGTACTTC. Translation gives CASSLQETQYF.

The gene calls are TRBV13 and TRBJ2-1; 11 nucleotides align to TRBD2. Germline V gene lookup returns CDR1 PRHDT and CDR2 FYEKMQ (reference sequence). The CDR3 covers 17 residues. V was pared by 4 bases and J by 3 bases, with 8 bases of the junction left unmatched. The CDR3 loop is CASSSGQLAGVYNEQFF. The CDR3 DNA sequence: TGTGCCAGCAGCTCGGGTCAACTAGCGGGAGTCTACAATGAGCAGTTCTTC.

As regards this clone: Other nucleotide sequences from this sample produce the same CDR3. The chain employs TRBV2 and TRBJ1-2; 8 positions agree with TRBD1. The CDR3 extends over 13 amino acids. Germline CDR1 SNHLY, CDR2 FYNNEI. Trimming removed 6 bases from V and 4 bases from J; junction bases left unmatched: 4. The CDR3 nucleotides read TGTGCCAGCAGCGAGGGACAGGTCTATGGCTACACCTTC. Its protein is CASSEGQVYGYTF. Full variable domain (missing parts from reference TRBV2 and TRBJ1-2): EPEVTQTPSHQVTQMGQEVILRCVPISNHLYFYWYRQILGQKVEFLVSFYNNEISEKSEIFDDQFSVERPDGSNFTLKIRSTKLEDSAMYFCASSEGQVYGYTFGSGTRLTVV.

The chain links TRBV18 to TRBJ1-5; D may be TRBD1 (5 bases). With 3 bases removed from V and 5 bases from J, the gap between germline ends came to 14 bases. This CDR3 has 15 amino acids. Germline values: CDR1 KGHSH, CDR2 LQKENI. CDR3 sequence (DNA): TGTGCCAGCTCACCCAGAGAACAGGCGTATCAGCCCCAGCATTTT. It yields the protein CASSPREQAYQPQHF.

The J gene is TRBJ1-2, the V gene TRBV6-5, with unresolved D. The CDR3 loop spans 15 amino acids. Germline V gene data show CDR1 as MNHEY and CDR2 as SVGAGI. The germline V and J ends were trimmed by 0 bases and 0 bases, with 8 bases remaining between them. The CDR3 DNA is TGTGCCAGCAGTTACTCGAGGGCTCCTAACTATGGCTACACCTTC. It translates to CASSYSRAPNYGYTF.

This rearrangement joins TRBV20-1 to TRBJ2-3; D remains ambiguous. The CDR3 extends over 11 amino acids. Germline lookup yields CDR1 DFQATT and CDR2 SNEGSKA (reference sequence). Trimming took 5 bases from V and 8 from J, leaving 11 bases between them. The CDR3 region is CSALTFTTQYF. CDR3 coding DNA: TGCAGTGCTCTCACCTTTACTACGCAGTATTTT.

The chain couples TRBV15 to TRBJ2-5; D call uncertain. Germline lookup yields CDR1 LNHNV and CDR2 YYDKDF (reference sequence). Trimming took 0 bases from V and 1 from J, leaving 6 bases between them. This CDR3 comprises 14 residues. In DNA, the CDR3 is TGTGCCACCAGCAGAGATGGATCCCAAGAGACCCAGTACTTC. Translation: CATSRDGSQETQYF.

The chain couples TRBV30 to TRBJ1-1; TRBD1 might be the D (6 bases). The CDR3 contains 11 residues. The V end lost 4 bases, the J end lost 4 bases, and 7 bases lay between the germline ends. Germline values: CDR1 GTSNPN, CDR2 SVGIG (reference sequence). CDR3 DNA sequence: TGTGCCTGGAAGGGGGGCACTGAAGCTTTCTTT. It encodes CAWKGGTEAFF.

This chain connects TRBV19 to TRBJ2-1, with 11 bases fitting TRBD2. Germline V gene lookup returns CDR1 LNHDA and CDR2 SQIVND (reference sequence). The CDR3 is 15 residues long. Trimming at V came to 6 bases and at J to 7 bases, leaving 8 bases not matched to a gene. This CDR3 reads CASSQLAGVGNEQFF. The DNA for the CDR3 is TGTGCCAGTAGCCAACTAGCGGGAGTTGGGAATGAGCAGTTCTTC.

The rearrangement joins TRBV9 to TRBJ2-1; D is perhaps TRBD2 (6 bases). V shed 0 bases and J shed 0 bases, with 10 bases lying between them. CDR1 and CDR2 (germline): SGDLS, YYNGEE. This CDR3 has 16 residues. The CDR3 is CASSVDGGSSYNEQFF. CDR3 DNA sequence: TGTGCCAGCAGCGTAGATGGGGGGAGCTCCTACAATGAGCAGTTCTTC. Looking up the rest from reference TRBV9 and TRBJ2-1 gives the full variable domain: DSGVTQTPKHLITATGQRVTLRCSPRSGDLSVYWYQQSLDQGLQFLIQYYNGEERAKGNILERFSAQQFPDLHSELNLSSLELGDSALYFCASSVDGGSSYNEQFFGPGTRLTVL.

The CDR3 is CASSLGDPVYGYTF. The CDR3 DNA is TGTGCCAGCAGCTTGGGGGACCCAGTCTATGGCTACACCTTC. The V gene is TRBV7-2, the J gene TRBJ1-2, with D possibly matching TRBD1 (5 bases). The germline V gene has CDR1 SGHTA and CDR2 FQGNSA. The CDR3 totals 14 residues. V gave up 3 bases and J gave up 4 bases, with 12 bases separating them.

In nucleotides, the CDR3 is TGTGCCAGCAGCTTACGACAGACAACAGATACGCAGTATTTT. Protein sequence: CASSLRQTTDTQYF. The chain uses TRBV7-2 and TRBJ2-3, with a weak D call TRBD1 (5 bases). Trimming shortened V by 2 bases and J by 3 bases, and 9 bases separated the two germline ends. Germline CDR1 reads SGHTA; CDR2 reads FQGNSA. This CDR3 contains 14 residues. The variable domain in full, with the rest retrieved from reference TRBV7-2 and TRBJ2-3, is GAGVSQSPSNKVTEKGKDVELRCDPISGHTALYWYRQSLGQGLEFLIYFQGNSAPDKSGLPSDRFSAERTGGSVSTLTIQRTQQEDSAVYLCASSLRQTTDTQYFGPGTRLTVL.

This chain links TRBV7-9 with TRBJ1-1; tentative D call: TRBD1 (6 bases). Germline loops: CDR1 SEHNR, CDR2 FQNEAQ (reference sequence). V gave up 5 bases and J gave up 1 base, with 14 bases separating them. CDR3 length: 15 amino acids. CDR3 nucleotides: TGTGCCAGCAGCAGGGGGGTAACCTCGAACACTGAAGCTTTCTTT. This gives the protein CASSRGVTSNTEAFF.